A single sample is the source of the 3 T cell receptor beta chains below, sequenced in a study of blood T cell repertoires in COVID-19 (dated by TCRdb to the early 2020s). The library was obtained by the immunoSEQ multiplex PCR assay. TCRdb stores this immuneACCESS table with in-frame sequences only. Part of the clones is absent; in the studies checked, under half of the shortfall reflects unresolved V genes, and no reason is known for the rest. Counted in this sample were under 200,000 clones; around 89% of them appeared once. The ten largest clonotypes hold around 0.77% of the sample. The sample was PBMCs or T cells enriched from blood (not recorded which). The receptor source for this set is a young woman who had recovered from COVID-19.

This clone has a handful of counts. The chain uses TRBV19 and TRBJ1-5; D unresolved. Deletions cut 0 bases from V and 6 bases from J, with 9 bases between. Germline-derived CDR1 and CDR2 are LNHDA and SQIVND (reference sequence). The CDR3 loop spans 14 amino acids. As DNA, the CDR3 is TGTGCCAGTAGTATAGACCCGCGGGGTCAGCCCCAGCATTTT. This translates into CASSIDPRGQPQHF.

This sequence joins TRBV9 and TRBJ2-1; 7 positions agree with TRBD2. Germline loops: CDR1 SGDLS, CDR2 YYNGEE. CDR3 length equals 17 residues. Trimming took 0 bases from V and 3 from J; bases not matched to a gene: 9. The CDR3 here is CASSVDPGTTYYNEQFF. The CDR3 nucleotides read TGTGCCAGCAGCGTAGACCCCGGGACTACCTACTACAATGAGCAGTTCTTC.

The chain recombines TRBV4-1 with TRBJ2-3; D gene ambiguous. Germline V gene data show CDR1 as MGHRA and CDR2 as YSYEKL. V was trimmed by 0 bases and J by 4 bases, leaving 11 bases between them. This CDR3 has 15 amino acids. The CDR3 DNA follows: TGCGCCAGCAGCCAAGAAGCTTCGTCCCCAGATACGCAGTATTTT. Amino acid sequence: CASSQEASSPDTQYF.